The entry below gives a single TCR beta chain sequence along with its context. The data stem from a study of T cell changes during pregnancy in multiple sclerosis. TCRdb's copy holds only in-frame clones and misses some; the assay was immunoSEQ multiplex PCR. Here the sample spans over 20,000 clones, approximately 86% being singletons. The CDR3 runs to 14 residues. Trimming took off 2 bases at V and 1 base at J, with 9 bases between the two ends. From germline, CDR1 is SGDLS and CDR2 YYNGEE. The sequence was collected from a female donor in good health, enrolled as a control in a pregnancy study. The V gene is TRBV9, the J gene TRBJ1-1; tentatively, D is TRBD1 (5 bases). The specimen comprised CD4+ T cells from peripheral blood mononuclear cells, sampled in the first trimester of pregnancy. CDR3 loop: CASSVGGANTEAFF. CDR3 DNA: TGTGCCAGCAGCGTGGGAGGGGCGAACACTGAAGCTTTCTTT. Filled out from reference TRBV9 and TRBJ1-1, the complete variable domain reads DSGVTQTPKHLITATGQRVTLRCSPRSGDLSVYWYQQSLDQGLQFLIQYYNGEERAKGNILERFSAQQFPDLHSELNLSSLELGDSALYFCASSVGGANTEAFFGQGTRLTVV.